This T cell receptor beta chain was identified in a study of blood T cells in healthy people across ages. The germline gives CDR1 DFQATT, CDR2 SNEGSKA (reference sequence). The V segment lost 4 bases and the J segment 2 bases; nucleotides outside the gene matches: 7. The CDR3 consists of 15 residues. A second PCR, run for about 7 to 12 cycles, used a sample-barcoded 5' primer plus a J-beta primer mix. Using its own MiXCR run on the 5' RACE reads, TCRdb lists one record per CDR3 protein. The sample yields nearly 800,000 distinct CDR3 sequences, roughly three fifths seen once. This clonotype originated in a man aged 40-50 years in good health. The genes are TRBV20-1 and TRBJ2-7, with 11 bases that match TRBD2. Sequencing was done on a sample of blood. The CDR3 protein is CSATLAGGHPYEQYF. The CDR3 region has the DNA TGCAGTGCTACCTTAGCGGGAGGGCACCCCTACGAGCAGTACTTC.